A selection of T cell receptor beta chains follows, all from one sample in a study of regulatory T cells in long-lasting Graves disease. MiXCR, run by TCRdb on the multiplex PCR reads, gives a single entry per CDR3 protein. The table records fewer than 400,000 distinct CDR3 sequences, less than 25% of them present only once. The sample in question was peripheral blood mononuclear cells (PBMCs), obtained when the disease was refractory, from a patient treated with antithyroid drugs. These receptors were collected from a female donor with Graves disease. The CDR3 runs from the conserved cysteine through the conserved F or W. D genes are given only for firm matches. Expanded clones are given a class, and other clones once, few, many or no size at all.

J | size | V | D | length | DNA | CDR3
TRBJ2-7 | - | TRBV5-4 | TRBD2 | 18 | TGTGCCAGCAGCTTCGGCTCCCATGGCGGGAGTTCTCCCTACGAGCAGTACTTC | CASSFGSHGGSSPYEQYF
TRBJ1-2 | few | TRBV19 | TRBD1 | 16 | TGTGCCAGTAGCCGGGACAGTGGGGGGAGTTACTATGGCTACACCTTC | CASSRDSGGSYYGYTF
TRBJ2-7 | many | TRBV28 | TRBD1 | 15 | TGTGCCAGCAGTCCCAAAGGACAGGGAACCTACGAGCAGTACTTC | CASSPKGQGTYEQYF
TRBJ1-5 | - | TRBV6-2/TRBV6-3 | TRBD1 | 17 | TGTGCCAGCAGTTCGGGACAGGGGGCCCCCCATGGTTGGCCCCAGCATTTT | CASSSGQGAPHGWPQHF
TRBJ2-7 | many | TRBV28 | - | 14 | TGTGCCAGCAGTTCCCGCCCGTCCCCCTACGAGCAGTACTTC | CASSSRPSPYEQYF
TRBJ2-7 | many | TRBV28 | TRBD2 | 16 | TGTGCCAGCAGGGTCCTTTCTAGCGGGAGGGCTAGGGAGCAGTACTTC | CASRVLSSGRAREQYF
TRBJ2-7 | few | TRBV20-1 | - | 12 | TGCAGTGCTGATACAGGGACCTACGAGCAGTACTTC | CSADTGTYEQYF
TRBJ2-2 | - | TRBV7-2 | - | 13 | TGTGCCAGCAGCTTATCCGGGCCCGGGGAGCTGTTTTTT | CASSLSGPGELFF
TRBJ1-1 | few | TRBV10-3 | - | 13 | TGTGCCATCACCACACAAAAAAACACTGAAGCTTTCTTT | CAITTQKNTEAFF
TRBJ1-5 | few | TRBV6-1 | - | 13 | TGTGCCAGCAGTGAAGGAGTGGGACAGCCCCAGCATTTT | CASSEGVGQPQHF
TRBJ2-6 | - | TRBV5-1 | TRBD2 | 16 | TGCGCCAGCAGCGTGTTAGCGGGAGTTGGGGCCAACGTCCTGACTTTC | CASSVLAGVGANVLTF
TRBJ2-7 | - | TRBV10-1 | TRBD2 | 13 | TGCGCCAGCAGTGAAGGTAGCGGGAGCGAGCAGTACTTC | CASSEGSGSEQYF
TRBJ2-5 | few | TRBV3-1 | TRBD2 | 15 | TGTGCCAGCAGCCTAACTAGCGGGAGTAAGGAGACCCAGTACTTC | CASSLTSGSKETQYF
TRBJ2-3 | many | TRBV10-1 | TRBD2 | 19 | TGCGCCAGCACTACACGTCGGCGGGAGGGCCAAACGAGCGCAGATACGCAGTATTTT | CASTTRRREGQTSADTQYF
TRBJ2-3 | - | TRBV7-2 | - | 15 | TGTGCCAGCAGCTTAGTGGCGACGGCGGGAGATACGCAGTATTTT | CASSLVATAGDTQYF
TRBJ2-3 | few | TRBV2 | - | 14 | TGTGCCAGCAGCTTCGCCTCTAGCACAGATACGCAGTATTTT | CASSFASSTDTQYF